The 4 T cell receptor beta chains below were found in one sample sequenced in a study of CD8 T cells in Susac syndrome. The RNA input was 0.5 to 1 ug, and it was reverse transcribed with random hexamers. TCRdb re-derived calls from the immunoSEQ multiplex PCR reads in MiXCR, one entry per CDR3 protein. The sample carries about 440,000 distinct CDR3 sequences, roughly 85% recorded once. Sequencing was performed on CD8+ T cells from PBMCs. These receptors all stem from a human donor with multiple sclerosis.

The CDR3 DNA reads as TGTGCCAGCAGCGACACTACAGGGGCCCAAAACATTCAGTACTTC. This encodes CASSDTTGAQNIQYF. The V and J genes are TRBV7-9 and TRBJ2-4; TRBD1 agrees at 7 bases. This CDR3 region has 15 residues. Germline CDR1 SEHNR, CDR2 FQNEAQ (reference sequence). The V segment lost 5 bases and the J segment 5 bases; nucleotides outside the gene matches: 9.

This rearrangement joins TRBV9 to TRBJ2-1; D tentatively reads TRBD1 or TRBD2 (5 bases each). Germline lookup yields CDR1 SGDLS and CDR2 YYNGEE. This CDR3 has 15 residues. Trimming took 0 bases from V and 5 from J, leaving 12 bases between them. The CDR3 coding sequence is TGTGCCAGCAGCGTAGAGGGGAGTGCCCACAATGAGCAGTTCTTC. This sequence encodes CASSVEGSAHNEQFF.

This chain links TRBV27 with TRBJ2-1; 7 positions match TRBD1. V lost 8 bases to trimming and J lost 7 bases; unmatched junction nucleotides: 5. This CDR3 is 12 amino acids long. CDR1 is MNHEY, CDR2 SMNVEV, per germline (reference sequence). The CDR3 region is CASGKTGNEQFF. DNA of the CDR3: TGTGCCAGCGGAAAGACAGGGAATGAGCAGTTCTTC.

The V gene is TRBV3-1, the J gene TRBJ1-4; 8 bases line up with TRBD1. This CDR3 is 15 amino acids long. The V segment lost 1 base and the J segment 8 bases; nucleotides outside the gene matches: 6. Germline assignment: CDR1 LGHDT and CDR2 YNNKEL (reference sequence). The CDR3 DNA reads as TGTGCCAGCAGCCAAGTCGGACAGGGAATGGAAAAACTGTTTTTT. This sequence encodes CASSQVGQGMEKLFF.